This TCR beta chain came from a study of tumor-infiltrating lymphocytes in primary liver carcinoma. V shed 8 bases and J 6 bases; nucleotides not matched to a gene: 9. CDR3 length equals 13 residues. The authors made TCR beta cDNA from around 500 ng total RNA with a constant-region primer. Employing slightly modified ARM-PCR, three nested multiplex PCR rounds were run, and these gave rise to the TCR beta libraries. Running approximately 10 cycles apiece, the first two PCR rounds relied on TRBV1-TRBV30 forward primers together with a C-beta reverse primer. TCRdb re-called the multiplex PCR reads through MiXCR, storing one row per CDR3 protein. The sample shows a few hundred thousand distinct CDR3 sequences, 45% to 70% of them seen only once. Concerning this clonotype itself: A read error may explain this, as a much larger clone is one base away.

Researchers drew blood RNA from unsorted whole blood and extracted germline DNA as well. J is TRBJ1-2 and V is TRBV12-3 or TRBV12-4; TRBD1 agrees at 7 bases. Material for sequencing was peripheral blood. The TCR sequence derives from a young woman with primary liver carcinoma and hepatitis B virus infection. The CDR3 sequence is CASDPGGTDGYTF. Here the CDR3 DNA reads TGTGCCAGCGACCCTGGAGGGACAGATGGCTACACCTTC.